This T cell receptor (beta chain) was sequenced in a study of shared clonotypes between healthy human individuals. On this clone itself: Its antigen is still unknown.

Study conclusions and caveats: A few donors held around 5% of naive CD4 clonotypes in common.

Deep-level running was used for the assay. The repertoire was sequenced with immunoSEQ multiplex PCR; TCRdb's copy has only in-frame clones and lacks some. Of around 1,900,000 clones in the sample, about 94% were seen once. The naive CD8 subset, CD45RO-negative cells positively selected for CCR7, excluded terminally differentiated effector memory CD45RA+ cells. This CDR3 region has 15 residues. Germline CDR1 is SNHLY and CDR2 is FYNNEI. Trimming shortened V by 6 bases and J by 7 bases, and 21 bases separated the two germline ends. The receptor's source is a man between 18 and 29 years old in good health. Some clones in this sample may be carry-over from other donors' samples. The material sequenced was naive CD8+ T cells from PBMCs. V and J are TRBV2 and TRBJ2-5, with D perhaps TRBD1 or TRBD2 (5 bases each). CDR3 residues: CASRGKEIIGGTQYF. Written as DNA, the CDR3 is TGTGCCAGCAGGGGGAAGGAAATAATTGGGGGGACCCAGTACTTC.